This T cell receptor beta chain was observed in a study of T-cell reconstitution after alpha-beta-depleted transplantation in children. Preparation of the TCRbeta library used unique molecular identifiers. TCRdb independently ran MiXCR on the PCR reads; one entry per CDR3 protein. This table has a few hundred thousand distinct CDR3 sequences, over 9.5% appearing once. This clonotype occurred many times. This clonotype originated in a human donor who donated a stem cell graft to a child with SCID. The source was PBMCs from the stem cell graft donor, collected from the stem cell graft.

CDR3: CASSRSRDTNYGYTF. DNA for the CDR3: TGTGCCAGCAGCAGATCCCGGGACACAAACTATGGCTACACCTTC. The J gene is TRBJ1-2, the V gene TRBV21-1; the listed D gene, TRBD1, was not tested against the DNA. TRBV21-1 is deemed a pseudogene. The CDR3 extends over 15 amino acids.